One sample yielded the 12 T cell receptor beta chains listed below, sequenced in a study of T-cell memory formation after mild COVID-19. One entry per CDR3 protein results from TCRdb running MiXCR on the 5' RACE reads. This table holds some 120,000 distinct CDR3 sequences, less than 6.5% found once. The specimen sequenced was PBMCs or a T cell subset sorted from them (not recorded which). These receptors were obtained from an adult woman who had mild COVID-19 (a few samples of this study predate the infection). Cell type and time point are not known.

The table lists this clonotype with a few counts. The J gene is TRBJ2-2, the V gene TRBV5-1, with D maybe TRBD1 (6 bases). Per germline, CDR1 SGHRS and CDR2 YFSETQ. This CDR3 comprises 15 residues. V was pared by 5 bases and J by 10 bases, with 21 bases between. DNA of the CDR3: TGCGCCAGCAGTCTGGACCTACAGGGCCGGGAGGAGCTGTTTTTT. Protein: CASSLDLQGREELFF.

This clonotype showed up many times. The chain joins TRBV29-1 to TRBJ2-7, with D hard to call. This CDR3 has 11 amino acids. V gave up 4 bases and J gave up 3 bases, with 7 bases separating them. Looked up from germline, CDR1 is SQVTM and CDR2 is ANQGSEA. The CDR3 spells CSVGQHYEQYF. The CDR3 DNA reads TGCAGCGTTGGGCAGCACTACGAGCAGTACTTC.

The J gene is TRBJ2-5, the V gene TRBV5-1, with 10 bases lining up with TRBD2. V trimming: 0 bases; J trimming: 4 bases; junction bases outside the gene matches: 6. Germline V gene sequence: CDR1 SGHRS, CDR2 YFSETQ. The CDR3 loop spans 16 amino acids. The CDR3: CASSLVASGGRETQYF. CDR3 DNA: TGCGCCAGCAGCTTGGTGGCTAGCGGGGGCCGAGAGACCCAGTACTTC.

This chain joins TRBV12-3 or TRBV12-4 and TRBJ1-1; 7 bases are shared with TRBD1. The CDR3 extends over 14 amino acids. Trimming at V came to 5 bases and at J to 4 bases, leaving 7 bases not matched to a gene. The CDR3 bases are TGTGCCAGCAGTCCCGACAGGGTCTCCACTGAAGCTTTCTTT. Translation gives CASSPDRVSTEAFF.

The chain carries TRBV10-3 and TRBJ2-7; D unclear. V shed 6 bases and J shed 2 bases, with 8 bases lying between them. CDR3 length: 12 residues. Germline assignment: CDR1 ENHRY and CDR2 SYGVKD. The CDR3 DNA is TGTGCCATCAGAAGGACCACCTACGAGCAGTACTTC. It translates to CAIRRTTYEQYF.

Ten or more counts support this clonotype. The chain has TRBV5-1 and TRBJ2-7; no firm D call. There are 14 residues in the CDR3. V was trimmed by 5 bases and J by 4 bases, leaving 16 bases between them. The germline gives CDR1 SGHRS, CDR2 YFSETQ. The chain's CDR3 is CASSQKNGPYEQYF. CDR3 in DNA: TGCGCCAGCAGTCAAAAAAATGGACCTTACGAGCAGTACTTC.

In its sample, this clonotype was seen many times. The chain recombines TRBV7-6 with TRBJ2-5; unclear D gene. V lost 0 bases and J 7 bases, leaving 12 bases between the germline ends. This CDR3 contains 14 residues. Germline V CDR1 and CDR2: SGHVS, FNYEAQ. DNA for the CDR3: TGTGCCAGCAGCTTAGCTCGACCGGGCGGGACCCAGTACTTC. Translated: CASSLARPGGTQYF.

The table lists this clonotype with a few counts. The chain links TRBV5-5 to TRBJ1-1, with D tentatively TRBD1 (5 bases). V was trimmed by 5 bases and J by 5 bases, leaving 16 bases between them. This CDR3 has 14 residues. Germline CDR1 SGHKS, CDR2 YYEKEE (reference sequence). CDR3 nucleotides: TGTGCCAGCAGTCTCGGGACTTCTAGTACTGAAGCTTTCTTT. As protein: CASSLGTSSTEAFF.

In its sample, this clonotype was seen a few times. The CDR3 reads CASSEGLRNTEAFF. The DNA of the CDR3 is TGTGCCAGCAGTGAAGGGTTAAGGAACACTGAAGCTTTCTTT. J is TRBJ1-1 and V is TRBV6-1; D is unresolved. Trimming left V 1 base short and J 1 base short, with 7 bases between. The CDR3 length is 14 residues. Germline CDR1 is MNHNS and CDR2 is SASEGT.

The rearrangement joins TRBV5-1 to TRBJ2-3; TRBD2 matches at 14 bases. Germline V gene data show CDR1 as SGHRS and CDR2 as YFSETQ. The ends lost 0 bases at V and 4 bases at J; junction bases unmatched: 4. This CDR3 is 17 amino acids long. CDR3 bases: TGCGCCAGCAGCTTGGGACTAGCGGGGGGGCCCGCAGATACGCAGTATTTT. Translation: CASSLGLAGGPADTQYF.

The chain joins TRBV15 to TRBJ2-3; D perhaps matches TRBD1 (6 bases). V lost 0 bases, J lost 0 bases, and 13 bases lay in between. The CDR3 length is 17 residues. Germline V gene sequence: CDR1 LNHNV, CDR2 YYDKDF (reference sequence). CDR3 region: CATSRDGAGESTDTQYF. The CDR3 nucleotides are TGTGCCACCAGCAGAGATGGGGCAGGGGAGAGCACAGATACGCAGTATTTT.

This clonotype has at least ten counts. J is TRBJ2-1 and V is TRBV18, with 13 bases identical to TRBD2. CDR1 is KGHSH and CDR2 is LQKENI in the germline V gene. The CDR3 has 18 amino acids. Unmatched junction bases numbered 4, after V lost 1 base and J lost 1 base. CDR3 DNA sequence: TGTGCCAGCTCACCACGACTAGCGGGAGGCATATCCTACAATGAGCAGTTCTTC. This translates into CASSPRLAGGISYNEQFF.